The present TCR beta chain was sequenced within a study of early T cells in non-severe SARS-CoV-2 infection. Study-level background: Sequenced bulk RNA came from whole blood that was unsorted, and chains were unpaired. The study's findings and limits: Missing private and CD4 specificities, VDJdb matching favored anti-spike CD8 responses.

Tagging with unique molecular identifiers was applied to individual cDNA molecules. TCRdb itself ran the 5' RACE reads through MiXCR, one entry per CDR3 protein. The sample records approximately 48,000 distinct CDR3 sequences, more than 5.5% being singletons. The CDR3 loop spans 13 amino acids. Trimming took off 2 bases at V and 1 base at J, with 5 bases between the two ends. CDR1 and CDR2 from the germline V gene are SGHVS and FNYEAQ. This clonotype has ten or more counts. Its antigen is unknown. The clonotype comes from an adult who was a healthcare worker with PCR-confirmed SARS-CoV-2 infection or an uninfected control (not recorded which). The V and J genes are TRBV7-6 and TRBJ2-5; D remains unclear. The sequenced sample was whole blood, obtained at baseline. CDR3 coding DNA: TGTGCCAGCAGCTTATTCCCCCAAGAGACCCAGTACTTC. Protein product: CASSLFPQETQYF.